The rows below give T cell receptor beta chains drawn from one sample of a study of early T cells in non-severe SARS-CoV-2 infection. One entry per CDR3 protein results from TCRdb running MiXCR on the 5' RACE reads. In the table there are about 90,000 distinct CDR3 sequences, 12% of which are singletons. The sequenced sample was whole blood, obtained at baseline. All receptors come from an adult who was a healthcare worker with PCR-confirmed SARS-CoV-2 infection or an uninfected control (not recorded which). CDR3s include the opening cysteine and the closing phenylalanine or tryptophan. The D gene is left open where the match is weak. For some rows the clone size is stated as once, few or many, or as a class when expanded; others skip it.

DNA | CDR3 | D | J | size | V
TGCAGCGTTGTAGGGAAAGGTGGCTACACCTTC | CSVVGKGGYTF | - | TRBJ1-2 | many | TRBV29-1
TGCGCCAGCAGTCCCCCGACCCTCGGGGTGGGAAACATTCAGTACTTC | CASSPPTLGVGNIQYF | - | TRBJ2-4 | - | TRBV5-1
TGTGCCAGCAGTTGGGGGCCTAGAGGATCGGGCACAGATACGCAGTATTTT | CASSWGPRGSGTDTQYF | - | TRBJ2-3 | - | TRBV6-4
TGTGCCATCAGTGAGTCCGGAGGGAACACTGAAGCTTTCTTT | CAISESGGNTEAFF | - | TRBJ1-1 | many | TRBV10-3
TGTGCCAGCAGCTTAGGTAGCTCCTACAATGAGCAGTTCTTC | CASSLGSSYNEQFF | - | TRBJ2-1 | - | TRBV11-2
TGCAGTGCTCCCTTGGGACTAGCCGACAGCACAGATACGCAGTATTTT | CSAPLGLADSTDTQYF | TRBD2 | TRBJ2-3 | - | TRBV20-1
TGCGCCAGCAGCTTGGAAGGGGCGGGGGATCAGCCCCAGCATTTT | CASSLEGAGDQPQHF | - | TRBJ1-5 | few | TRBV5-1
TGCGCCAGCAGCCAAGATACAGGGGGGCTATATGGCTACACCTTC | CASSQDTGGLYGYTF | TRBD1 | TRBJ1-2 | - | TRBV4-1
TGCAGTGCTAACCGGGGACCATTCTACAATGAGCAGTTCTTC | CSANRGPFYNEQFF | - | TRBJ2-1 | - | TRBV20-1
TGTGCCAGCTCAATCACCGGCACAGATACGCAGTATTTT | CASSITGTDTQYF | - | TRBJ2-3 | - | TRBV18
TGTGCCAGCGGGGAGGTGGCTCCCAATACGCAGTATTTT | CASGEVAPNTQYF | - | TRBJ2-3 | - | TRBV6-5
TGTGCCAGCAGTTTATTGGAACTGGGGGGGGGTAAAGATGAAAAACTGTTTTTT | CASSLLELGGGKDEKLFF | - | TRBJ1-4 | few | TRBV27
TGTGCCAGCAGCTTGGTGGCTGGTCCTGAGCATGGCTACACCTTC | CASSLVAGPEHGYTF | - | TRBJ1-2 | few | TRBV5-6
TGTGCCAGCTCACCACTGGCGCCTAGCGTAAGTCCCGAGCAGTACTTC | CASSPLAPSVSPEQYF | - | TRBJ2-7 | few | TRBV18
TGTGCCAGCCCCCGTTCTTTGTGGGCTGAGCAGTTCTTC | CASPRSLWAEQFF | - | TRBJ2-1 | few | TRBV7-2
TGTGCCATTCCGGGGATGTTAGCCAAAAACATTCAGTACTTC | CAIPGMLAKNIQYF | - | TRBJ2-4 | many | TRBV2
TGTGCCAGCAGCTTAACGCCCGGGCAGGGCCAAGAGACCCAGTACTTC | CASSLTPGQGQETQYF | - | TRBJ2-5 | medium-sized | TRBV7-9
TGTGCCATCAGTGGGGGGACTCACAATCAGCCCCAGCATTTT | CAISGGTHNQPQHF | - | TRBJ1-5 | once | TRBV10-3
TGTGCCAGCAGTGTGGGACAGCAGTTCTTC | CASSVGQQFF | - | TRBJ2-1 | few | TRBV12-3/TRBV12-4
TGCAGCGTTGAAGGGGAAGGTCCCGAGCAGTACTTC | CSVEGEGPEQYF | - | TRBJ2-7 | - | TRBV29-1
TGTGCCAGCAGCTCTCCCTACGGCATCACTGAAGCTTTCTTT | CASSSPYGITEAFF | - | TRBJ1-1 | few | TRBV7-2
TGTGCCAGCAGCCACCTAGCTGCCGAGCAGTACTTC | CASSHLAAEQYF | - | TRBJ2-7 | - | TRBV3-1
TGTGCCTGGAGTTACAGAGATCATACGCAGTATTTT | CAWSYRDHTQYF | - | TRBJ2-3 | many | TRBV30
TGCAGCGGGGCACGGGGGGAAGAGACCCAGTACTTC | CSGARGEETQYF | TRBD2 | TRBJ2-5 | - | TRBV29-1
TGTGCCAGCAGTTTCTCGGGTATTTTGGATACGCAGTATTTT | CASSFSGILDTQYF | - | TRBJ2-3 | few | TRBV12-3/TRBV12-4
TGTGCCAGCAGTTCTCCCCGGGGGGGAGACACTGAAGCTTTCTTT | CASSSPRGGDTEAFF | - | TRBJ1-1 | many | TRBV27
TGTGCCAGCAGTTTAAGGCGGCCGATAAATGCAGATACGCAGTATTTT | CASSLRRPINADTQYF | - | TRBJ2-3 | many | TRBV12-3/TRBV12-4
TGCGCCAGCAGCTTCACTAGCGACTGGACCTTTTTGAGCTCCTACAATGAGCAGTTCTTC | CASSFTSDWTFLSSYNEQFF | TRBD2 | TRBJ2-1 | many | TRBV5-1
TGTGCCAGCAGCTTAAAGGCGGGAGGAACCGAAGCTTTCTTT | CASSLKAGGTEAFF | - | TRBJ1-1 | few | TRBV7-3
TGTGCCAGCAGCCTCCCCCCACTACCCCAGTACTTC | CASSLPPLPQYF | - | TRBJ2-5 | - | TRBV28
TGTGCCAGCAGTTCGGATCTTAGAGGCACCGGGGAGCTGTTTTTT | CASSSDLRGTGELFF | - | TRBJ2-2 | few | TRBV7-8
TGTGCCAGCACCTCCCCCCCGGATACGCAGTATTTT | CASTSPPDTQYF | - | TRBJ2-3 | few | TRBV6-1
TGTGCCATTAGGACAGGAATGAACACTGAAGCTTTCTTT | CAIRTGMNTEAFF | TRBD1 | TRBJ1-1 | - | TRBV10-3
TGTGCCAGCAGCGCACCTGGACAGGCCCAGAGGCCCCAGCATTTT | CASSAPGQAQRPQHF | TRBD1 | TRBJ1-5 | - | TRBV9
TGTGCCAGCAGCCCAAGGGTGAGGGTAGGAACAGATACGCAGTATTTT | CASSPRVRVGTDTQYF | - | TRBJ2-3 | many | TRBV3-1
TGTGCCAGCAGCAATGGGAGGGTAGGGGGCGTGGAGCAGTTCTTC | CASSNGRVGGVEQFF | - | TRBJ2-1 | - | TRBV7-2
TGTGCCAGCAGGGACCGCTCCCTCTATGGCTACACCTTC | CASRDRSLYGYTF | - | TRBJ1-2 | - | TRBV12-3/TRBV12-4
TGTGCCAGCAGTTACTCGAATAGGGGTACCTACGAGCAGTACTTC | CASSYSNRGTYEQYF | - | TRBJ2-7 | few | TRBV6-5
TGTGCCAGCAGTTTTCAGGGGACAAACTCCTACGAGCAGTACTTC | CASSFQGTNSYEQYF | - | TRBJ2-7 | few | TRBV12-3/TRBV12-4